This T cell receptor (beta chain) was identified during a study of T cells after yellow fever vaccination. V was pared by 5 bases and J by 5 bases, with 39 bases between. CDR3 length equals 22 residues. Germline V gene lookup returns CDR1 WNHNN and CDR2 SYGVQD (reference sequence). TCRdb reprocessed the 5' RACE reads via MiXCR and lists one record per CDR3 protein. The table shows around 610,000 distinct CDR3 sequences, with approximately 15% occurring only once. This clonotype was sampled from a young man who received the YFV17D yellow fever vaccine. The V and J genes are TRBV10-1 and TRBJ2-5, with D tentatively TRBD2 (5 bases). Sequences were derived from PBMCs, sampled on the day of the yellow fever booster vaccination. The DNA for the CDR3 is TGCGCCAGCAGTTGCTTTGTTTTCCACCTCCGCGGAGGCCCGACCCCCGGGGAGACCCAGTACTTC. This encodes CASSCFVFHLRGGPTPGETQYF.